This TCR beta chain appears in the sequencing data of a study of technical replicates of blood from several donors. Germline lookup yields CDR1 MNHEY and CDR2 SMNVEV (reference sequence). The CDR3 is 13 amino acids. Trimming left V 4 bases short and J 4 bases short, with 10 bases between. Using immunoSEQ multiplex PCR, the repertoire was profiled, and TCRdb retains in-frame clones only, with some absent. This table holds roughly 80,000 clones, 90% to 95% found once. This chain connects TRBV27 to TRBJ2-5; possible D gene TRBD1, 6 bases. The sequence was obtained from a human donor in good health. The sequenced sample was T cells isolated from PBMCs. CDR3 residues: CASSYRALETQYF. CDR3 bases: TGTGCCAGCAGTTACAGGGCACTAGAGACCCAGTACTTC.